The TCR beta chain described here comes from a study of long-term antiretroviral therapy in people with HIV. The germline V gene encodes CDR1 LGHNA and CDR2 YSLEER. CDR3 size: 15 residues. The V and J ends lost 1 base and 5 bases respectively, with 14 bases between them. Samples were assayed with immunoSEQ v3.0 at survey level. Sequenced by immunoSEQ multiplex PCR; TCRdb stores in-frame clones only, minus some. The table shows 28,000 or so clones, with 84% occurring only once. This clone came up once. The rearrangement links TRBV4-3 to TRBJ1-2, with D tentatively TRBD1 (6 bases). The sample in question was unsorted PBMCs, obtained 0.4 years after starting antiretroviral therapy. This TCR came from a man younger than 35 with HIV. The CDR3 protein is CASSQGVGDNYGYTF. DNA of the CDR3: TGCGCCAGCAGCCAAGGGGTCGGGGACAATTATGGCTACACCTTC.